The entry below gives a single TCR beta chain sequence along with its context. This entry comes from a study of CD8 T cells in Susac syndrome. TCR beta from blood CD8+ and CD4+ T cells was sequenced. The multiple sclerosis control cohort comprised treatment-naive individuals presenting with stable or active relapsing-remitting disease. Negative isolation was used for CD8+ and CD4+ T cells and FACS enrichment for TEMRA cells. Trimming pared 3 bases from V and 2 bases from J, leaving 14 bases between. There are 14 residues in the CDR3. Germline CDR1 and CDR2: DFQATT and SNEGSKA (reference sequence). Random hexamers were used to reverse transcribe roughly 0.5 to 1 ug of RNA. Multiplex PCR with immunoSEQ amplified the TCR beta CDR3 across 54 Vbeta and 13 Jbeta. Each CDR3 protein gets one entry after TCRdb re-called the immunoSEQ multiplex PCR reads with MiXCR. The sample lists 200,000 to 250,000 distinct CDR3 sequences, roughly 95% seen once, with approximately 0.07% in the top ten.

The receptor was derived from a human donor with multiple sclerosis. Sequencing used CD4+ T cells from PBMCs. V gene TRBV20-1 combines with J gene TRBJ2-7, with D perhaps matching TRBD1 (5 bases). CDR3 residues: CSARDTIITYEQYF. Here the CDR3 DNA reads TGCAGTGCTAGGGACACGATCATAACCTACGAGCAGTACTTC.